Below, 10 T cell receptor beta chains from the same sample are listed, as sequenced in a study of blood T cell repertoires in COVID-19. Repertoires were generated with immunoSEQ multiplex PCR, while TCRdb's copy carries only in-frame clones and drops some. This sample has roughly 56,000 clones, with about nine tenths found just once. The sequenced material came from peripheral blood. The receptors originated from a man over 45 with active COVID-19.

The chain is built from TRBV5-4 and TRBJ1-4; TRBD1 might be the D (6 bases). The CDR3 sequence is 15 residues long. Trimming left V 3 bases short and J 5 bases short, with 14 bases between. Germline V gene sequence: CDR1 SGHNT, CDR2 YYREEE (reference sequence). DNA for the CDR3: TGTGCCAGCAGCTCCTCCGGGACACCGAATGAAAAACTGTTTTTT. This translates into CASSSSGTPNEKLFF.

This clone appeared a single time. This chain connects TRBV19 to TRBJ2-5; D is uncertain. The CDR3 is made up of 11 amino acids. The ends were cut back, 4 bases at V and 5 bases at J, with 5 bases in the middle. CDR1 and CDR2 (germline): LNHDA, SQIVND (reference sequence). CDR3 in DNA: TGTGCCAGTAGTAACCGGGAGACCCAGTACTTC. Protein sequence: CASSNRETQYF. Full variable domain (rest looked up from reference TRBV19 and TRBJ2-5): DGGITQSPKYLFRKEGQNVTLSCEQNLNHDAMYWYRQDPGQGLRLIYYSQIVNDFQKGDIAEGYSVSREKKESFPLTVTSAQKNPTAFYLCASSNRETQYFGPGTRLLVL.

Only one count was recorded for this clone. This chain joins TRBV24-1 and TRBJ2-1, with TRBD2 matching over 8 bases. Germline CDR1 KGHDR, CDR2 SFDVKD. J gave up 8 bases and V 3 bases, and 8 bases lay outside the gene matches. This CDR3 region has 15 residues. The CDR3 coding sequence is TGTGCCACCAGTGATCCCAGCGGGAGTGGGGATGAGCAGTTCTTC. This translates into CATSDPSGSGDEQFF.

The chain has TRBV9 and TRBJ2-7, with D perhaps TRBD2 (5 bases). The CDR3 length is 13 residues. Trimming shortened V by 0 bases and J by 6 bases, and 10 bases separated the two germline ends. Germline CDR1 is SGDLS and CDR2 is YYNGEE. DNA of the CDR3: TGTGCCAGCAGCGTAGTCCACGGAGGCGAGCAGTACTTC. Protein product: CASSVVHGGEQYF.

The chain combines TRBV4-2 with TRBJ2-3, with TRBD2 matching over 12 bases. This CDR3 contains 15 residues. The germline V gene has CDR1 LGHNA and CDR2 YNFKEQ. V lost 5 bases and J lost 3; bases outside the gene matches: 3. The CDR3: CASSNGLAGTDTQYF. The CDR3 coding sequence is TGTGCCAGCAGCAATGGACTAGCGGGGACAGATACGCAGTATTTT.

This chain links TRBV5-6 with TRBJ2-6; 14 bases agree with TRBD2. Germline lookup yields CDR1 SGHDT and CDR2 YYEEEE. Losses at the gene ends were 2 bases for V and 1 base for J; bases not matched to a gene: 5. CDR3 length equals 19 residues. The CDR3 sequence: CASSLRGLAGVSGANVLTF. CDR3 sequence (DNA): TGTGCCAGCAGCTTAAGGGGACTAGCGGGAGTATCTGGGGCCAACGTCCTGACTTTC.

This clone came up a few times. The chain links TRBV19 to TRBJ2-7, with TRBD2 identical over 7 bases. The CDR3 is 13 residues long. Trimming took 4 bases from V and 5 from J; bases not matched to a gene: 5. In germline, CDR1 is LNHDA, CDR2 SQIVND (reference sequence). CDR3 bases: TGTGCCAGTAGTAGAGGACTAGTCGACGAGCAGTACTTC. Its translation: CASSRGLVDEQYF.

This chain connects TRBV29-1 to TRBJ2-7; 7 bases are shared with TRBD1. Trimming cost V 5 bases and J 1 base; bases outside gene matches: 8. The CDR3 spans 14 residues. Germline assignment: CDR1 SQVTM and CDR2 ANQGSEA. Here the CDR3 DNA reads TGCAGCGTTTTTGAGGGGACAGTATCCTACGAGCAGTACTTC. Encoded protein: CSVFEGTVSYEQYF.

This clone was observed a few times. J is TRBJ1-5 and V is TRBV10-3; 8 positions agree with TRBD1. Germline values: CDR1 ENHRY, CDR2 SYGVKD. The V and J ends lost 10 bases and 8 bases, in that order; junction bases with no gene match: 13. The length of the CDR3 is 14 residues. CDR3 sequence (DNA): TGTGCCACTGCGGACAGGGTGGCTTTAAAGCCCCAGCATTTT. Translating it yields CATADRVALKPQHF.

The chain recombines TRBV10-3 with TRBJ1-2, with TRBD1 identical over 8 bases. The germline gives CDR1 ENHRY, CDR2 SYGVKD. The CDR3 sequence is 13 residues long. V shed 6 bases and J 3 bases; nucleotides not matched to a gene: 3. In DNA, the CDR3 is TGTGCCATCAGCCGGGACAGGTACTATGGCTACACCTTC. Residues: CAISRDRYYGYTF.